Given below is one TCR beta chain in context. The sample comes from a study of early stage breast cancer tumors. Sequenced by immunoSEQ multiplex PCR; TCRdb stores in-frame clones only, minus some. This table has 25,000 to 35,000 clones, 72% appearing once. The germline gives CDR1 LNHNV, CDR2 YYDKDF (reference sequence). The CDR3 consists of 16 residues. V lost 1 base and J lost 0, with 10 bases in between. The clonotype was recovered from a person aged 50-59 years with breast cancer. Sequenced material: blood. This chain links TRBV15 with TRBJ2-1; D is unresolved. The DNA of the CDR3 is TGTGCCACCAGCAGAGGAGGAGTCAGCTCCTACAATGAGCAGTTCTTC. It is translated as CATSRGGVSSYNEQFF.